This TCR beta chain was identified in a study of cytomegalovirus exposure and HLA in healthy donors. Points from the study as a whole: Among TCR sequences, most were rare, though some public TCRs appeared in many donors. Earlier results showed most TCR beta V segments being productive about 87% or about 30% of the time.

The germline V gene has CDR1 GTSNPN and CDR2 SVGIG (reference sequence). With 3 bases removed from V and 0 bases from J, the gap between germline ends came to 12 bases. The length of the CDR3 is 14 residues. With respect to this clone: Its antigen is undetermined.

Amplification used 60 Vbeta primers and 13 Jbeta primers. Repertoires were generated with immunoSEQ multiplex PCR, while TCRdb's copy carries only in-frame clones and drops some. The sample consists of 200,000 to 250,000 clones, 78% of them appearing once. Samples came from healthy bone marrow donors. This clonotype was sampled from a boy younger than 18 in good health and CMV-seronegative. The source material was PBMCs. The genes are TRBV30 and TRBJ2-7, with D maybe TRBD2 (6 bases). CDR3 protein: CAWRSGPSSYEQYF. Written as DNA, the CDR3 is TGTGCCTGGAGAAGCGGGCCTAGCTCCTACGAGCAGTACTTC.